The rows below give T cell receptor beta chains drawn from one sample of a study of control samples from healthy donors and cancer patients. Using immunoSEQ multiplex PCR, the repertoire was profiled, and TCRdb retains in-frame clones only, with some absent. The table includes about 120,000 clones, just under 90% detected once. Sequencing input: blood. These receptors all come from a man aged 25-45 years in good health. The CDR3 runs from the conserved cysteine through the conserved F or W. A D gene is named only where the DNA matches it firmly. Expanded clones are given a class, and other clones once, few, many or no size at all.

j_call d_call clone_size v_call cdr3_aa cdr3_nt
TRBJ2-5 TRBD2 NA TRBV19 CASSKGLAGADETQYF TGTGCCAGTAGTAAAGGACTAGCGGGGGCGGATGAGACCCAGTACTTC
TRBJ2-7 TRBD2 NA TRBV7-8 CASSLQAGGRYEQYF TGTGCCAGCAGCTTACAGGCGGGGGGGCGATACGAGCAGTACTTC
TRBJ1-5 NA NA TRBV27 CASSLNYRQPQHF TGTGCCAGCAGTTTAAACTACCGTCAGCCCCAGCATTTT
TRBJ1-2 NA NA TRBV5-4 CASSSVGVGSTGYTF TGTGCCAGCAGCTCGGTGGGGGTTGGGAGTACGGGCTACACCTTC
TRBJ1-2 NA NA TRBV6-1 CASSEGNYGYTF TGTGCCAGCAGTGAGGGGAACTATGGCTACACCTTC
TRBJ2-1 TRBD2 NA TRBV4-2 CASSQDRLAGDGLTYNEQFF TGTGCCAGCAGCCAAGATCGACTAGCGGGGGATGGTTTGACCTACAATGAGCAGTTCTTC
TRBJ1-4 TRBD1 NA TRBV4-2 CASSRDRDAGGEKLFF TGTGCCAGCAGCCGGGACAGAGACGCGGGTGGTGAAAAACTGTTTTTT
TRBJ1-1 NA NA TRBV30 CAWSVGIEAFF TGTGCCTGGAGCGTAGGGATTGAAGCTTTCTTT
TRBJ2-3 NA once TRBV7-3 CASSLSRETTDTQYF TGTGCCAGCAGCCTTAGCCGGGAAACCACAGATACGCAGTATTTT
TRBJ2-1 TRBD2 NA TRBV4-2 CASSPNRGLAGIYNEQFF TGTGCCAGCAGCCCGAACCGGGGGCTAGCGGGGATTTACAATGAGCAGTTCTTC
TRBJ1-1 NA NA TRBV12-5 CASTPGMNTEAFF TGTGCTAGCACACCGGGGATGAACACTGAAGCTTTCTTT
TRBJ1-5 NA NA TRBV5-1 CASSLAGSSNQPQHF TGCGCCAGCAGCTTGGCCGGGTCTAGCAATCAGCCCCAGCATTTT
TRBJ2-2 NA NA TRBV24-1 CATSLSIGANTGELFF TGTGCCACCAGTTTATCGATAGGTGCAAACACCGGGGAGCTGTTTTTT
TRBJ1-3 NA NA TRBV5-1 CASSFQGPLSGNTIYF TGCGCCAGCAGCTTCCAGGGGCCCCTCTCTGGAAACACCATATATTTT
TRBJ2-2 NA NA TRBV29-1 CSVEGGALGVAGELFF TGCAGCGTTGAGGGGGGGGCCCTCGGGGTCGCCGGGGAGCTGTTTTTT
TRBJ2-5 NA NA TRBV18 CASSPRTVEETQYF TGTGCCAGCTCACCTCGGACAGTTGAAGAGACCCAGTACTTC
TRBJ1-6 NA NA TRBV30 CAWSGGARNSPLHF TGTGCCTGGAGTGGGGGGGCTAGGAATTCACCCCTCCACTTT
TRBJ1-2 TRBD1 NA TRBV28 CASTLTGEVYGYTF TGTGCCAGCACCTTGACAGGGGAAGTCTATGGCTACACCTTC
TRBJ1-1 TRBD1 NA TRBV19 CASSIVWTGETEAFF TGTGCCAGTAGTATAGTGTGGACAGGGGAAACTGAAGCTTTCTTT
TRBJ1-4 NA NA TRBV3-1/TRBV3-2 CASSQRGTTNEKLFF TGTGCCAGCAGCCAAAGGGGGACAACTAATGAAAAACTGTTTTTT
TRBJ1-2 NA NA TRBV18 CASSPRRIGDDGYTF TGTGCCAGCTCACCAAGGCGTATAGGGGATGATGGCTACACCTTC
TRBJ2-2 NA once TRBV5-8 CATRAANTGELFF TGTGCCACTCGAGCAGCGAACACCGGGGAGCTGTTTTTT
TRBJ1-1 NA NA TRBV6-5 CASSRQNTEAFF TGTGCCAGCAGCCGACAGAACACTGAAGCTTTCTTT
TRBJ2-1 NA NA TRBV19 CASEGPPGNEQFF TGTGCCAGCGAAGGACCCCCGGGTAATGAGCAGTTCTTC
TRBJ1-1 NA few TRBV6-6 CASSRDIYTEAFF TGTGCCAGCAGTAGGGACATTTACACTGAAGCTTTCTTT
TRBJ2-1 TRBD1 NA TRBV6-6 CASSDRGSSYNEQFF TGTGCCAGCAGTGACAGGGGTTCCTCGTACAATGAGCAGTTCTTC
TRBJ1-4 NA few TRBV30 CAWTRGQGEKLFF TGTGCCTGGACCCGAGGGCAGGGTGAAAAACTGTTTTTT